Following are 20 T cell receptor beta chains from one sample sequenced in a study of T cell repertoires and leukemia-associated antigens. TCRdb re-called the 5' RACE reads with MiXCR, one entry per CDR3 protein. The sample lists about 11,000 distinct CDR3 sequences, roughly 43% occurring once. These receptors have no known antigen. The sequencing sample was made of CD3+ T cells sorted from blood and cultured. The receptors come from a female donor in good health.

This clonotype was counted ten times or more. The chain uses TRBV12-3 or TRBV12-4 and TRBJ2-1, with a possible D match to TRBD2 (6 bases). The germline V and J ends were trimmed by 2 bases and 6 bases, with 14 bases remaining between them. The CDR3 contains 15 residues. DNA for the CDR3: TGTGCCAGCAGTTTAAGATTGGGGGAGGCCAATGAGCAGTTCTTC. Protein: CASSLRLGEANEQFF.

CDR3 DNA: TGCGCCAGCAGCTTGGGTGGGACAGATCCGATTCAGTACTTC. This codes for CASSLGGTDPIQYF. The chain recombines TRBV5-1 with TRBJ2-4, with TRBD1 matching 7 bases. Trimming cost V 0 bases and J 10 bases; bases outside gene matches: 7. CDR3 length: 14 residues. Per germline, CDR1 SGHRS and CDR2 YFSETQ.

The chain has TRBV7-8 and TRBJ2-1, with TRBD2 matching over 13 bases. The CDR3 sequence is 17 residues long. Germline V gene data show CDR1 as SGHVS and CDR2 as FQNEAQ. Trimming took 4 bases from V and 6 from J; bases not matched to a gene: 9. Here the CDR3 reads CASSSGGLAGAPNEQFF. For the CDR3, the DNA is TGTGCCAGCAGCTCCGGAGGACTAGCGGGAGCCCCCAATGAGCAGTTCTTC.

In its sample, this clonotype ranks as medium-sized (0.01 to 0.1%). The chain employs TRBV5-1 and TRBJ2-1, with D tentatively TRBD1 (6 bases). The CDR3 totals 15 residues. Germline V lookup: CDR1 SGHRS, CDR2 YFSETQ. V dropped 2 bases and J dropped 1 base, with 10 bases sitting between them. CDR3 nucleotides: TGCGCCAGCAGCTTACAGGGCATTTCCTACAATGAGCAGTTCTTC. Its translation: CASSLQGISYNEQFF.

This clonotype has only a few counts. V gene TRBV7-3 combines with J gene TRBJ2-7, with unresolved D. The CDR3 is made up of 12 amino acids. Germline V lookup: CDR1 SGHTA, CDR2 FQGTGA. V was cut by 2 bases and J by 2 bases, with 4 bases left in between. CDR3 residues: CASSLVAYEQYF. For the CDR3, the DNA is TGTGCCAGCAGCTTAGTGGCCTACGAGCAGTACTTC.

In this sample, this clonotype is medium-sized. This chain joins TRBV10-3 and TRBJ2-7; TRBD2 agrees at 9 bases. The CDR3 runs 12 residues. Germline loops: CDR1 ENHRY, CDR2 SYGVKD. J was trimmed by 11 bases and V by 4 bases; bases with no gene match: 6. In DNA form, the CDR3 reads TGTGCCATCAGTGCTAGCGGGACCCTGGAGTACTTC. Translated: CAISASGTLEYF.

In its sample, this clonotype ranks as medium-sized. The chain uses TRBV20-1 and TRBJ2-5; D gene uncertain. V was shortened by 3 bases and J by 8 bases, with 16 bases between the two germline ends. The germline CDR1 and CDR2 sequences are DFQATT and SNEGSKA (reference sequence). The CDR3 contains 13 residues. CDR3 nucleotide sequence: TGCAGTGCTAGGGACGGACCGATACTAACCCAGTACTTC. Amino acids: CSARDGPILTQYF.

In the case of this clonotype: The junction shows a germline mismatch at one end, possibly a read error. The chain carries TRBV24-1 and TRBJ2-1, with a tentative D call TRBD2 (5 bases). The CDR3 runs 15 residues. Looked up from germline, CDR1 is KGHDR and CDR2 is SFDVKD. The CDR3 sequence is CATSDFETPYNERLF. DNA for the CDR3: TGTGCCACCAGTGATTTTGAGACTCCCTACAATGAGCGGCTCTTC.

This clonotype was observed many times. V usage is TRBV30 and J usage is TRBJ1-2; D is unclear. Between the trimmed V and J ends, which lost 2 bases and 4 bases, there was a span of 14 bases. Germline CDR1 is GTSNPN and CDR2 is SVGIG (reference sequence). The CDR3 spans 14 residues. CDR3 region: CAWSSGSAGYGYTF. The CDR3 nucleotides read TGTGCCTGGAGTTCAGGCAGCGCCGGCTATGGCTACACCTTC. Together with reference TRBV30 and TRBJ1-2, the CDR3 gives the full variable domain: SQTIHQWPATLVQPVGSPLSLECTVEGTSNPNLYWYRQAAGRGLQLLFYSVGIGQISSEVPQNLSASRPQDRQFILSSKKLLLSDSGFYLCAWSSGSAGYGYTFGSGTRLTVV.

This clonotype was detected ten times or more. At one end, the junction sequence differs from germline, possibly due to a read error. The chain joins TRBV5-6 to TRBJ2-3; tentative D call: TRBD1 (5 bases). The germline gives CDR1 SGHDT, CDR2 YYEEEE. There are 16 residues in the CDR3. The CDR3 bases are TGTGCCAGCAGCTCCCCGAGGACAATAAGCACGGATACGCAGTATTTT. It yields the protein CASSSPRTISTDTQYF.

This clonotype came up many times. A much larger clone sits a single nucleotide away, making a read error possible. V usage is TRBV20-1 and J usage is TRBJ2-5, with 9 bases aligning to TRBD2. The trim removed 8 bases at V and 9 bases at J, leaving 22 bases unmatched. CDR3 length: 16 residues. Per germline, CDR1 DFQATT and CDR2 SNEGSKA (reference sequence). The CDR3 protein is CSTRRSFGSSGEAQYF. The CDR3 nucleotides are TGCAGTACCCGGAGGTCGTTCGGTTCTAGCGGGGAGGCCCAGTACTTC.

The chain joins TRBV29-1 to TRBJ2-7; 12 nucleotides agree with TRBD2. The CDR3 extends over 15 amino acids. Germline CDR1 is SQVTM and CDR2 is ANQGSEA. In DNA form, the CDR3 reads TGCAGTGTTACCCTGACTAGCGGGGGACCCTACGAGCAGTACTTC. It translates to CSVTLTSGGPYEQYF.

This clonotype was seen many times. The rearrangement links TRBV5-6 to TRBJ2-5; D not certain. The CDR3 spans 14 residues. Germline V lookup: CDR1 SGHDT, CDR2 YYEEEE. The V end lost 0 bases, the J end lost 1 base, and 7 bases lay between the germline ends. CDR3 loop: CASSLASFQETQYF. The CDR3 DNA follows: TGTGCCAGCAGCTTGGCATCATTCCAAGAGACCCAGTACTTC.

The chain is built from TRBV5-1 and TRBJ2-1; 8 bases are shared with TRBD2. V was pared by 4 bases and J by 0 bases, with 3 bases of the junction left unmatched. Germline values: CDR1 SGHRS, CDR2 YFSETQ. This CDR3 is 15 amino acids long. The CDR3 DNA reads TGCGCCAGCAGCACGGGACTAGGCTCCTACAATGAGCAGTTCTTC. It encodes CASSTGLGSYNEQFF.

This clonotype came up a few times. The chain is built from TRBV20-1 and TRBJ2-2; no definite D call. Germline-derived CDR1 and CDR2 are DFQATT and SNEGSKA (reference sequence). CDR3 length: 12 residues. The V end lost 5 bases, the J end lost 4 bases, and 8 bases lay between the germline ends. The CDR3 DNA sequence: TGCAGTGCTCGGAGAGGCACCGGGGAGCTGTTTTTT. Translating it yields CSARRGTGELFF.

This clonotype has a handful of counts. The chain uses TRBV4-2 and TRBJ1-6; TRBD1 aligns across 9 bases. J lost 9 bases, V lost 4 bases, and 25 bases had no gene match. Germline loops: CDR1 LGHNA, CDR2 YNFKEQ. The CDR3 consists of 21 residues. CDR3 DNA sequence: TGTGCCAGCAGCCGAGGTGGGCGTGGGACAGGGTCTGGGGAGGGGAGTTCACCCCTCCACTTT. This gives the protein CASSRGGRGTGSGEGSSPLHF.

CDR3: CSVEDEGRGSGNEQFF. CDR3 nucleotides: TGCAGCGTTGAAGATGAGGGGAGGGGGTCGGGCAATGAGCAGTTCTTC. This chain connects TRBV29-1 to TRBJ2-1, with D perhaps TRBD2 (7 bases). Germline V gene lookup returns CDR1 SQVTM and CDR2 ANQGSEA. Trimming pared 0 bases from V and 6 bases from J, leaving 18 bases between. The CDR3 runs to 16 residues.

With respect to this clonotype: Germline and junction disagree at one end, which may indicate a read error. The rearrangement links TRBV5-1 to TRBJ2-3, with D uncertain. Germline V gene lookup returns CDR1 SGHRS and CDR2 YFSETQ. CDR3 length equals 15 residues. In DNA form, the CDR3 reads TGCGCCAGCGGCTTGGACGTCACCTACACAGATACGCAGTATTTT. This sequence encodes CASGLDVTYTDTQYF.

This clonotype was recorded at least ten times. This CDR3 reads CASSPLGNTEAFF. In nucleotides, the CDR3 is TGTGCCAGCTCACCACTAGGAAACACTGAAGCTTTCTTT. The chain recombines TRBV18 with TRBJ1-1; D gene ambiguous. Germline V gives CDR1 KGHSH, CDR2 LQKENI. Trimming pared 1 base from V and 2 bases from J, leaving 5 bases between. The CDR3 loop spans 13 amino acids. The full variable domain, in which reference TRBV18 and TRBJ1-1 provide the parts outside the CDR3, is NAGVMQNPRHLVRRRGQEARLRCSPMKGHSHVYWYRQLPEEGLKFMVYLQKENIIDESGMPKERFSAEFPKEGPSILRIQQVVRGDSAAYFCASSPLGNTEAFFGQGTRLTVV.

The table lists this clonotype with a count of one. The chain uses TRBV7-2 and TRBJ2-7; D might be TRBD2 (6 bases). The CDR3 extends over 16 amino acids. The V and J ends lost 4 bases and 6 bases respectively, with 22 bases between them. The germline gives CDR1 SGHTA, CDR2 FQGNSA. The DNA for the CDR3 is TGTGCCAGCAGCTCCGAGGTGGACTACCCACGGGGCGAGCAGTACTTC. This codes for CASSSEVDYPRGEQYF.